The 8 T cell receptor beta chains in this list originate from one sample, sequenced in a study of response to subunit inactivated influenza vaccine (dated by TCRdb to 2017 to 2018). Library generation was performed with RT-PCR. The run used an Illumina HiSeq 2500. Through fastp at Q25 and MiXCR, TCRdb rebuilt clones from the public reads, retaining in-frame beta chains. Rows with one shared CDR3 protein collapse into an entry with the most common genes and DNA. Recorded for this sample are more than 450,000 distinct CDR3 sequences; 6% to 9% of them occurred a single time. The ten largest clonotypes hold over 10% of the sample. The sequenced sample was PBMCs from blood, obtained approximately 25 months after vaccination. Receptors were obtained from a man in his fifties or sixties who received an inactivated influenza vaccine. Donor details come from another sample of the same person, matched by shared clones.

The table lists this clonotype with a few counts. The chain employs TRBV6-5 and TRBJ2-7; 7 positions match TRBD1. After removal of 0 bases from V and 2 bases from J, the junction contained 10 bases not matched to a gene. Germline V gene sequence: CDR1 MNHEY, CDR2 SVGAGI. The CDR3 spans 17 residues. This CDR3 is CASSYSVPSRGTYEQYF. The CDR3 nucleotides are TGTGCCAGCAGTTACTCCGTTCCCAGCAGGGGGACCTACGAGCAGTACTTC.

At least ten counts were recorded for this clonotype. This chain links TRBV7-2 with TRBJ1-1, with D possibly matching TRBD1 (5 bases). Trimming shortened V by 7 bases and J by 1 base, and 16 bases separated the two germline ends. CDR3 size: 15 residues. Germline CDR1 and CDR2: SGHTA and FQGNSA. CDR3 sequence: CASTQRGSGNTEAFF. CDR3 DNA: TGTGCCAGCACTCAAAGGGGCTCGGGGAACACTGAAGCTTTCTTT.

The chain joins TRBV20-1 to TRBJ2-1, with TRBD2 identical over 10 bases. Germline V gene lookup returns CDR1 DFQATT and CDR2 SNEGSKA (reference sequence). This CDR3 is 14 amino acids long. V was pared by 4 bases and J by 9 bases, with 9 bases of the junction left unmatched. In DNA form, the CDR3 reads TGCAGTGCTATAGCCGGGACTAGCGTTAGTGAGCAGTTCTTC. The encoded protein is CSAIAGTSVSEQFF.

This clonotype was observed a handful of times. The rearrangement joins TRBV20-1 to TRBJ2-7; D is possibly TRBD1 or TRBD2 (5 bases each). The CDR3 is 15 residues long. V was clipped by 6 bases and J by 0 bases, with 18 bases between them. Per germline, CDR1 DFQATT and CDR2 SNEGSKA (reference sequence). The CDR3 bases are TGCAGTGCCGGGACCACCAACGGGTTCTCCTACGAGCAGTACTTC. This encodes CSAGTTNGFSYEQYF.

The rearrangement links TRBV10-3 to TRBJ2-7, with no clear D. The germline V gene encodes CDR1 ENHRY and CDR2 SYGVKD. This CDR3 has 13 residues. The V end lost 2 bases, the J end lost 6 bases, and 11 bases lay between the germline ends. The CDR3 coding sequence is TGTGCCATCAGTGAGGGCCTTCCAGGCGAGCAGTACTTC. Amino acids: CAISEGLPGEQYF.

There are a few counts of this clonotype. The chain couples TRBV20-1 to TRBJ2-3; D is unclear. Trimming stripped 3 bases from V and 6 bases from J, with 13 bases between. CDR1 DFQATT and CDR2 SNEGSKA come from the germline V gene (reference sequence). This CDR3 comprises 13 residues. The CDR3 DNA reads TGCAGTGCTAGTCTCCCCCCGATGGATACGCAGTATTTT. This encodes CSASLPPMDTQYF.

This clonotype was seen only a few times. The V and J genes are TRBV12-3 or TRBV12-4 and TRBJ2-5, with TRBD2 identical over 8 bases. CDR3 length equals 16 residues. J was trimmed by 3 bases and V by 4 bases; bases with no gene match: 10. The CDR3 here is CASSYGNRLAKETQYF. The CDR3, as DNA: TGTGCCAGCAGTTACGGCAACCGACTAGCGAAAGAGACCCAGTACTTC.

This clonotype was picked up a small number of times. The rearrangement uses TRBV4-3 and TRBJ2-7; 8 nucleotides match TRBD2. This CDR3 is 16 amino acids long. The junction had 6 bases not matched to a gene; V was cut back by 0 bases and J by 2 bases. CDR1 is LGHNA and CDR2 is YSLEER in the germline V gene. CDR3 sequence (DNA): TGCGCCAGCAGCCAAGATGGTCTAGCGGGCGCCTACGAGCAGTACTTC. Its protein product is CASSQDGLAGAYEQYF.